The next 11 T cell receptor beta chains were all read from a single sample in a study of cytomegalovirus exposure and HLA in healthy donors. Use of 60 Vbeta and 13 Jbeta primers characterized the PCR. This table comes from immunoSEQ multiplex PCR, and its TCRdb copy is limited to in-frame clones, with some not included. The data contain about 200,000 clones, about four fifths of them singletons. Sequenced input: PBMCs. The source is a man aged 40-49 years in good health and CMV-seropositive.

Turning to this clone: The junction and the germline gene differ at one end; a read error may be behind it. The rearrangement joins TRBV13 to TRBJ2-5; the D gene is possibly TRBD1 (6 bases). Germline V gene lookup returns CDR1 PRHDT and CDR2 FYEKMQ (reference sequence). This CDR3 has 15 amino acids. The CDR3 DNA reads TGTGCCGGCAGCTTAGGATCCAGGGGCCAAGAGACCCAGTACTTC. Its protein is CAGSLGSRGQETQYF.

This clone is a singleton in its sample. The gene calls are TRBV7-3 and TRBJ2-5; possible D gene TRBD1, 5 bases. Germline V gene lookup returns CDR1 SGHTA and CDR2 FQGTGA. The length of the CDR3 is 16 residues. V shed 5 bases and J shed 5 bases, with 21 bases lying between them. The CDR3 DNA follows: TGTGCCAGCAGCCTCACGTTGGACACTTCAGGGGAGACCCAGTACTTC. Protein sequence: CASSLTLDTSGETQYF.

The rearrangement joins TRBV30 to TRBJ2-1, with a tentative D call TRBD2 (5 bases). In germline, CDR1 is GTSNPN, CDR2 SVGIG (reference sequence). CDR3 length: 13 amino acids. Trimming took 4 bases from V and 3 from J, leaving 10 bases between them. CDR3 sequence: CAWTSTNYNEQFF. CDR3 in DNA: TGTGCCTGGACCTCGACTAACTACAATGAGCAGTTCTTC.

This clone is a singleton in its sample. This chain connects TRBV5-3 to TRBJ2-1, with a tentative D call TRBD1 (5 bases). TRBV5-3 is an open reading frame, and its role is uncertain. V was cut by 0 bases and J by 0 bases, with 13 bases left in between. The CDR3 is made up of 17 amino acids. CDR3 DNA: TGTGCCAGAAGCTTGGGGTTCCGGACAAGCTCCTACAATGAGCAGTTCTTC. It specifies CARSLGFRTSSYNEQFF.

CDR3: CASSSFWDSAQPQHF. Here the CDR3 DNA reads TGTGCCAGCAGTAGTTTTTGGGACTCGGCTCAGCCCCAGCATTTT. The chain joins TRBV7-9 to TRBJ1-5, with D possibly matching TRBD1 (5 bases). The germline V gene encodes CDR1 SEHNR and CDR2 FQNEAQ (reference sequence). V lost 6 bases and J lost 6, with 18 bases in between. This CDR3 has 15 residues.

The chain recombines TRBV28 with TRBJ1-2, with D possibly matching TRBD1 (5 bases). The germline V gene encodes CDR1 MDHEN and CDR2 SYDVKM. This CDR3 contains 11 residues. Trimming took off 5 bases at V and 5 bases at J, with 6 bases between the two ends. CDR3 DNA: TGTGCCAGCAGTGGGGGGTATGGCTACACCTTC. Protein sequence: CASSGGYGYTF.

Only a few counts were recorded for this clone. V usage is TRBV28 and J usage is TRBJ1-4; D uncertain. Germline V gene lookup returns CDR1 MDHEN and CDR2 SYDVKM. The CDR3 has 10 residues. V was cut by 8 bases and J by 6 bases, with 4 bases left in between. CDR3: CASGYEKLFF. Here the CDR3 DNA reads TGTGCCAGCGGCTATGAAAAACTGTTTTTT.

Details on this clone: This same CDR3 is encoded by further DNA sequences in the sample. This chain connects TRBV11-2 to TRBJ2-3, with D unresolved. Deletions cut 1 base from V and 0 bases from J, with 5 bases between. This CDR3 has 14 residues. CDR1 is SGHAT and CDR2 is FQNNGV in the germline V gene. The CDR3 DNA reads as TGTGCCAGCAGCTTAGTTAGCAGCACAGATACGCAGTATTTT. It specifies CASSLVSSTDTQYF.

The rearrangement joins TRBV29-1 to TRBJ2-3; 7 nucleotides align to TRBD2. This CDR3 comprises 10 residues. Looked up from germline, CDR1 is SQVTM and CDR2 is ANQGSEA. Trimming took 7 bases from V and 6 from J; bases not matched to a gene: 1. The CDR3 is CSGGGDTQYF. As DNA, the CDR3 is TGCAGCGGGGGAGGGGATACGCAGTATTTT.

The chain recombines TRBV10-3 with TRBJ2-3; 9 positions match TRBD2. The CDR3 length is 14 residues. CDR1 ENHRY and CDR2 SYGVKD come from the germline V gene. Losses at the gene ends were 6 bases for V and 0 bases for J; bases not matched to a gene: 1. The CDR3 protein is CAIRTSGSTDTQYF. The DNA for the CDR3 is TGTGCCATCAGGACTAGCGGCAGCACAGATACGCAGTATTTT.

The rearrangement uses TRBV27 and TRBJ2-7; no firm D call. Germline V gene sequence: CDR1 MNHEY, CDR2 SMNVEV (reference sequence). CDR3 length: 13 amino acids. The V end was cut by 0 bases, the J end by 6 bases, with 9 bases between. The chain's CDR3 is CASSLSPQREQYF. CDR3 DNA: TGTGCCAGCAGTTTATCTCCCCAGCGCGAGCAGTACTTC.